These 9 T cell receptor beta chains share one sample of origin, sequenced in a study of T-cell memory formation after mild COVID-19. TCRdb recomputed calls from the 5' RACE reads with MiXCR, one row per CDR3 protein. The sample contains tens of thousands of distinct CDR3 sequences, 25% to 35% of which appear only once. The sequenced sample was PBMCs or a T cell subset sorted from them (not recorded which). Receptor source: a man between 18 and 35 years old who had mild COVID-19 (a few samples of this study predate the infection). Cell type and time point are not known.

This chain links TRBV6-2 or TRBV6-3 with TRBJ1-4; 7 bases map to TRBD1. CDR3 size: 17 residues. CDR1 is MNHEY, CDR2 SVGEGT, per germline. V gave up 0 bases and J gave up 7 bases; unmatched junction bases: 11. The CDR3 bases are TGTGCCAGCAGTTACTCCAGAGCGACAGGGTCGTGTGAAAAACTGTTTTTT. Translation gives CASSYSRATGSCEKLFF.

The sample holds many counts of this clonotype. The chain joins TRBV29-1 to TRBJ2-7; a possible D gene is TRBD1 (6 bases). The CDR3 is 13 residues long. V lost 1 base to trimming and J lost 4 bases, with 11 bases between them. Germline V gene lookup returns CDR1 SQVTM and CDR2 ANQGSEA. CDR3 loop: CSVEGGRRYEQYF. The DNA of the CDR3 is TGCAGCGTTGAAGGGGGGCGCCGGTACGAGCAGTACTTC.

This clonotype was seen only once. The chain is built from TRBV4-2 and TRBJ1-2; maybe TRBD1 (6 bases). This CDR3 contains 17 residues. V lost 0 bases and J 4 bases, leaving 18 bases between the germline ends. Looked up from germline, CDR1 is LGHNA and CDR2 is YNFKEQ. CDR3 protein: CASSQEMAGADFYGYTF. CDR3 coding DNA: TGTGCCAGCAGCCAAGAAATGGCGGGGGCTGACTTCTATGGCTACACCTTC.

The CDR3 region has the DNA TGTGCCAGCAGCTACAGGGGCGACTACGAGCAGTACTTC. Residues: CASSYRGDYEQYF. The chain is built from TRBV5-4 and TRBJ2-7; TRBD1 matches at 7 bases. Germline-derived CDR1 and CDR2 are SGHNT and YYREEE (reference sequence). The CDR3 runs 13 residues. Trimming cost V 3 bases and J 3 bases; bases outside gene matches: 3.

CDR3 in DNA: TGTGCCAGCAGCTTCCACGGCTACGAGCAGTACGTC. It translates to CASSFHGYEQYV. The chain joins TRBV5-4 to TRBJ2-7; D gene uncertain. Germline V gene lookup returns CDR1 SGHNT and CDR2 YYREEE (reference sequence). V lost 2 bases and J 3 bases, leaving 6 bases between the germline ends. The length of the CDR3 is 12 residues.

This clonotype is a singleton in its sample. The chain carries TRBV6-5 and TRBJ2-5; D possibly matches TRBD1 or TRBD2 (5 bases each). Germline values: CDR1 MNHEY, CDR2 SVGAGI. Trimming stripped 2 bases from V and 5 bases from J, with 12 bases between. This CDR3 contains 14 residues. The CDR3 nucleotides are TGTGCCAGCAGTTACGGGACGGGTGGGGAGACCCAGTACTTC. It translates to CASSYGTGGETQYF.

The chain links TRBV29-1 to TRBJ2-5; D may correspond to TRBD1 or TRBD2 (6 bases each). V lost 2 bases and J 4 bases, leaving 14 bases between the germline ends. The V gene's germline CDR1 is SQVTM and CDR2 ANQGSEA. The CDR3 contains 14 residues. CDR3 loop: CSVELGGGRETQYF. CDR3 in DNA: TGCAGCGTTGAACTTGGAGGGGGGAGAGAGACCCAGTACTTC.

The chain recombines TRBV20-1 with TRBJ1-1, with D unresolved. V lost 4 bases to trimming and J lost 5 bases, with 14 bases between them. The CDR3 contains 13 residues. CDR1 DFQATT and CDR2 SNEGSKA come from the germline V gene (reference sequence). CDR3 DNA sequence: TGCAGTGCTAAGACCGAAGGCAGGACTGAAGCTTTCTTT. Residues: CSAKTEGRTEAFF.

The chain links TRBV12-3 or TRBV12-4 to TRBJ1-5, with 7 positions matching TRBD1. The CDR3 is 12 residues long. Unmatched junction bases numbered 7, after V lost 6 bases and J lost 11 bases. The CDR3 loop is CASSTGVYSQHF. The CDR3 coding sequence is TGTGCCAGCAGCACAGGGGTCTACTCCCAGCATTTT.